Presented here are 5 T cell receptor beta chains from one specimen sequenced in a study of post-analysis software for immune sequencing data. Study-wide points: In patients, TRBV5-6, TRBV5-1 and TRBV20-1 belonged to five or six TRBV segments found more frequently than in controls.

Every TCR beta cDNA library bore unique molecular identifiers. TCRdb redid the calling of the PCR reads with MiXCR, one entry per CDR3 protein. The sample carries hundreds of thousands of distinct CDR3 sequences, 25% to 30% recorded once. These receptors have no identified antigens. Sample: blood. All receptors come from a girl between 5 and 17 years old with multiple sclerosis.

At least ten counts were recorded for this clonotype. This CDR3 is CASSLGGLAKNIQYF. The CDR3 DNA reads as TGTGCCAGCAGCTTAGGCGGCCTAGCCAAAAACATTCAGTACTTC. The chain joins TRBV7-2 to TRBJ2-4, with D unclear. The CDR3 is 15 residues long. Trimming removed 1 base from V and 0 bases from J, with 7 bases in between. The V gene's germline CDR1 is SGHTA and CDR2 FQGNSA. Looking up the rest from reference TRBV7-2 and TRBJ2-4 gives the full variable domain: GAGVSQSPSNKVTEKGKDVELRCDPISGHTALYWYRQSLGQGLEFLIYFQGNSAPDKSGLPSDRFSAERTGGSVSTLTIQRTQQEDSAVYLCASSLGGLAKNIQYFGAGTRLSVL.

CDR3 sequence reads: CSVGASGNGYTF. The CDR3 DNA reads TGCAGCGTGGGGGCGAGCGGTAATGGCTACACCTTC. The chain carries TRBV29-1 and TRBJ1-2; TRBD1 might be the D (6 bases). This CDR3 is 12 amino acids long. Trimming removed 6 bases from V and 6 bases from J, with 14 bases in between. Germline V lookup: CDR1 SQVTM, CDR2 ANQGSEA.

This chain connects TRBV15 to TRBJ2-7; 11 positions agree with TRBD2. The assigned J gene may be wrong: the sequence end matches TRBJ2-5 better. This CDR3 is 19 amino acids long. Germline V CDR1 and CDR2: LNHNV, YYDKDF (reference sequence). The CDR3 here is CAAGRDLWLAGGEQETQYF. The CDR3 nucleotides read TGTGCCGCCGGCAGAGATCTATGGCTAGCGGGGGGCGAACAAGAGACCCAGTACTTC.

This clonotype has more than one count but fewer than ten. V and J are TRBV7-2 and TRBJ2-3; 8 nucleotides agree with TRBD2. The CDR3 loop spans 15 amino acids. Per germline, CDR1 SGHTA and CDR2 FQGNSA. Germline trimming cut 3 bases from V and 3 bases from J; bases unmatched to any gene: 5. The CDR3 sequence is CASSLQTGGTDTQYF. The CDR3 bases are TGTGCCAGCAGCTTGCAGACGGGGGGGACAGATACGCAGTATTTT.

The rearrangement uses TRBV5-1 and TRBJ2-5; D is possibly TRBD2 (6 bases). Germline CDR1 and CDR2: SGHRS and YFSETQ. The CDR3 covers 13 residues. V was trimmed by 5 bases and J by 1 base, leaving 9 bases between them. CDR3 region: CASREAGQETQYF. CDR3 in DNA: TGCGCCAGCAGGGAAGCGGGCCAAGAGACCCAGTACTTC. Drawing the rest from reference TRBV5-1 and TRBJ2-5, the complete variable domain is KAGVTQTPRYLIKTRGQQVTLSCSPISGHRSVSWYQQTPGQGLQFLFEYFSETQRNKGNFPGRFSGRQFSNSRSEMNVSTLELGDSALYLCASREAGQETQYFGPGTRLLVL.